The 10 T cell receptor beta chains below come from one sample, sequenced in a study of CD8+CD57+ T cells in acquired aplastic anemia (dated by TCRdb to the late 2010s). Sequencing was performed on an Illumina HiSeq 2000. TCR beta VDJ combination and CDR3 sequence profiling used genomic DNA as the template. The public reads were reanalyzed by TCRdb: fastp trimming at Q25, MiXCR alignment, in-frame beta chains only. Each entry is one CDR3 protein sequence, shown with its most common DNA and genes. This sample comprises under 200,000 distinct CDR3 sequences, around 48% of them detected only once. The ten most abundant clones make up roughly 2% of the sample. Expansion of CD8+CD57+ cells had been shown by flow cytometry in the patients chosen for sequencing. The sequencing sample was made of sorted CD4+, CD8+, or CD8+CD57+ T cells (not recorded which) from PBMCs. These receptors came from a human donor with aplastic anemia.

The V call is TRBV9, the J call TRBJ2-5; D unclear. CDR3 length: 14 residues. V lost 1 base and J 0 bases, leaving 7 bases between the germline ends. Germline V gene sequence: CDR1 SGDLS, CDR2 YYNGEE. This chain's CDR3 is CASSVFGDQETQYF. The CDR3, as DNA: TGTGCCAGCAGCGTATTTGGAGACCAAGAGACCCAGTACTTC.

The table lists this clonotype with a few counts. The chain carries TRBV20-1 and TRBJ2-5; no firm D call. This CDR3 contains 10 residues. V dropped 6 bases and J dropped 1 base, with 3 bases sitting between them. Germline V lookup: CDR1 DFQATT, CDR2 SNEGSKA (reference sequence). The CDR3 sequence: CSAAQETQYF. The CDR3 DNA follows: TGCAGTGCCGCCCAAGAGACCCAGTACTTC.

As DNA, the CDR3 is TGTGCCAGCAGTCCCTCCGGACAGCCTAATCAGCCCCAGCATTTT. It specifies CASSPSGQPNQPQHF. This chain uses TRBV12-3 or TRBV12-4 with TRBJ1-5, with D maybe TRBD1 (6 bases). The CDR3 is made up of 15 amino acids. Trimming removed 5 bases from V and 4 bases from J, with 15 bases in between.

This clonotype has ten or more counts. The V gene is TRBV9, the J gene TRBJ2-5; D gene uncertain. Germline V gene lookup returns CDR1 SGDLS and CDR2 YYNGEE. The V end lost 4 bases, the J end lost 1 base, and 14 bases lay between the germline ends. This CDR3 is built from 15 residues. The CDR3 protein is CASSQEVGAQETQYF. The CDR3 coding sequence is TGTGCCAGCAGCCAAGAGGTAGGAGCCCAAGAGACCCAGTACTTC.

This chain uses TRBV24-1 with TRBJ2-2; D remains unclear. Germline V gene data show CDR1 as KGHDR and CDR2 as SFDVKD. The CDR3 contains 12 residues. Deletions cut 4 bases from V and 7 bases from J, with 6 bases between. CDR3 residues: CATSDRVGELFF. In DNA form, the CDR3 reads TGTGCCACCAGTGACCGGGTCGGGGAGCTGTTTTTT.

Many counts were recorded for this clonotype. This chain joins TRBV19 and TRBJ2-2; 7 positions agree with TRBD2. The CDR3 loop spans 12 amino acids. Germline V gene sequence: CDR1 LNHDA, CDR2 SQIVND (reference sequence). After removal of 7 bases from V and 4 bases from J, the junction contained 0 bases not matched to a gene. CDR3 sequence reads: CASTGGTGELFF. CDR3 in DNA: TGTGCCAGTACGGGGGGCACCGGGGAGCTGTTTTTT.

This chain links TRBV29-1 with TRBJ1-4; 9 bases match TRBD1. The CDR3 is 15 residues long. The V gene end was trimmed by 0 bases and the J gene end by 10 bases; junction bases not matched to a gene: 9. The germline V gene has CDR1 SQVTM and CDR2 ANQGSEA. The CDR3 DNA sequence: TGCAGCGTTGAAGAGGGGACAGGGAGGAGGGGAAAACTGTTTTTT. Its protein product is CSVEEGTGRRGKLFF.

The gene calls are TRBV7-6 and TRBJ1-2; D perhaps matches TRBD1 (5 bases). V was cut by 5 bases and J by 3 bases, with 10 bases left in between. Germline V gene data show CDR1 as SGHVS and CDR2 as FNYEAQ. The CDR3 runs 13 residues. CDR3 sequence: CASSKGTDYGYTF. The CDR3 nucleotides read TGTGCCAGCAGCAAAGGGACGGACTATGGCTACACCTTC.

This clonotype was recorded at least ten times. The rearrangement links TRBV11-2 to TRBJ1-5; D gene unclear. The length of the CDR3 is 16 residues. In germline, CDR1 is SGHAT, CDR2 FQNNGV. Trimming stripped 5 bases from V and 1 base from J, with 15 bases between. CDR3 sequence (DNA): TGTGCCAGCAGCACCCGGGCAGGTCTGAGCAATCAGCCCCAGCATTTT. This codes for CASSTRAGLSNQPQHF. Combining the CDR3 with reference TRBV11-2 and TRBJ1-5 gives the whole variable domain EAGVAQSPRYKIIEKRQSVAFWCNPISGHATLYWYQQILGQGPKLLIQFQNNGVVDDSQLPKDRFSAERLKGVDSTLKIQPAKLEDSAVYLCASSTRAGLSNQPQHFGDGTRLSIL.

As for this clonotype: This clone may be a read error of a much larger clone one base away. This chain connects TRBV6-1 to TRBJ1-2; 9 bases line up with TRBD1. The CDR3 sequence is 15 residues long. Germline V lookup: CDR1 MNHNS, CDR2 SASEGT. CDR3 sequence (DNA): TGTGCCAGCAGTGCAGGGACAGGGCAGACCTATGGCTGCACCTTC. Translation: CASSAGTGQTYGCTF.